Following are 21 T cell receptor beta chains from one sample sequenced in a study of T cells after yellow fever vaccination. TCRdb reprocessed the 5' RACE reads via MiXCR and lists one record per CDR3 protein. Of hundreds of thousands of distinct CDR3 sequences in the sample, roughly 8.7% are singletons; the top ten hold under 20%. The starting material was PBMCs, obtained on the day of the first yellow fever vaccination. Receptors were obtained from a man younger than 35 who received the YFV17D yellow fever vaccine.

This clonotype was seen only a few times. The genes are TRBV6-5 and TRBJ1-2, with D tentatively TRBD1 (6 bases). CDR3 length equals 13 residues. CDR1 MNHEY and CDR2 SVGAGI come from the germline V gene. The V gene lost 4 bases and the J gene lost 8 bases, with 14 bases spanning the gap. This chain's CDR3 is CASSSSRGYGYTF. The CDR3 DNA is TGTGCCAGCAGTTCCTCCAGGGGATACGGCTACACCTTC.

In DNA, the CDR3 is TGCAGCGTTGTCGCAGTGGCGGACATTCAGTACTTC. It specifies CSVVAVADIQYF. The chain uses TRBV29-1 and TRBJ2-4; D is ambiguous. This CDR3 has 12 amino acids. Germline CDR1 and CDR2: SQVTM and ANQGSEA. V was cut by 4 bases and J by 8 bases, with 12 bases left in between. The full variable domain, its missing parts supplied by reference TRBV29-1 and TRBJ2-4, is SAVISQKPSRDICQRGTSLTIQCQVDSQVTMMFWYRQQPGQSLTLIATANQGSEATYESGFVIDKFPISRPNLTFSTLTVSNMSPEDSSIYLCSVVAVADIQYFGAGTRLSVL.

This clonotype was counted only a few times. The V and J genes are TRBV7-9 and TRBJ2-2; D call uncertain. This CDR3 is 13 amino acids long. V dropped 5 bases and J dropped 8 bases, with 12 bases sitting between them. CDR1 SEHNR and CDR2 FQNEAQ come from the germline V gene (reference sequence). The CDR3 DNA is TGTGCCAGCAGCCGGAAGGAGTCAGGGGAGCTGTTTTTT. Its protein is CASSRKESGELFF. The complete variable domain, with remaining parts taken from reference TRBV7-9 and TRBJ2-2, reads DTGVSQNPRHKITKRGQNVTFRCDPISEHNRLYWYRQTLGQGPEFLTYFQNEAQLEKSRLLSDRFSAERPKGSFSTLEIQRTEQGDSAMYLCASSRKESGELFFGEGSRLTVL.

This rearrangement joins TRBV13 to TRBJ2-3; D unresolved. Trimming shortened V by 4 bases and J by 5 bases, and 19 bases separated the two germline ends. This CDR3 is 16 amino acids long. Germline-derived CDR1 and CDR2 are PRHDT and FYEKMQ (reference sequence). The CDR3 coding sequence is TGTGCCAGCAGCTACCTGGCTAGGCCTCCGAGAGATACGCAGTATTTT. Protein: CASSYLARPPRDTQYF.

This clonotype was recorded a few times. The chain employs TRBV27 and TRBJ2-7, with 8 bases identical to TRBD1. The CDR3 is 15 amino acids. From germline, CDR1 is MNHEY and CDR2 SMNVEV (reference sequence). V gave up 5 bases and J gave up 7 bases; unmatched junction bases: 13. The CDR3 nucleotides read TGTGCCAGCAGTAAGATTGACAGGGGACAGGTTGAGCAGTACTTC. It translates to CASSKIDRGQVEQYF.

This chain uses TRBV6-2 or TRBV6-3 with TRBJ2-5; no clear D gene. The CDR3 is 12 amino acids. The V end lost 5 bases, the J end lost 6 bases, and 10 bases lay between the germline ends. Germline assignment: CDR1 MNHEY and CDR2 SVGEGT. The CDR3 reads CASSPILKTQYF. The CDR3 DNA sequence: TGTGCCAGCAGTCCGATTCTGAAGACCCAGTACTTC.

This clonotype was detected a few times. The chain combines TRBV20-1 with TRBJ1-2; TRBD1 matches at 7 bases. Germline V gene data show CDR1 as DFQATT and CDR2 as SNEGSKA (reference sequence). V gave up 4 bases and J gave up 4 bases; unmatched junction bases: 3. The CDR3 has 12 residues. The DNA of the CDR3 is TGCAGTGCTACCCGGGACAGCTATGGCTACACCTTC. This sequence encodes CSATRDSYGYTF.

In this sample, this clonotype turned up a few times. V is TRBV4-1 and J is TRBJ1-2; no reliable D call. The ends were cut back, 0 bases at V and 2 bases at J, with 16 bases in the middle. Germline CDR1 and CDR2: MGHRA and YSYEKL. The CDR3 has 17 residues. The CDR3 reads CASSQDRYRVGNYGYTF. CDR3 in DNA: TGCGCCAGCAGCCAAGATAGGTATCGGGTAGGAAACTATGGCTACACCTTC.

This clonotype was observed a few times. J is TRBJ1-3 and V is TRBV7-7, with 7 bases lining up with TRBD1. J lost 0 bases, V lost 6 bases, and 5 bases had no gene match. There are 15 residues in the CDR3. Germline CDR1 and CDR2: SSHAT and FNYEAQ (reference sequence). The CDR3 nucleotides read TGTGCCAGCAGTTTCGGGACAGACTCTGGAAACACCATATATTTT. Protein: CASSFGTDSGNTIYF. The full variable domain, its missing parts supplied by reference TRBV7-7 and TRBJ1-3, is GAGVSQSPRYKVTKRGQDVTLRCDPISSHATLYWYQQALGQGPEFLTYFNYEAQPDKSGLPSDRFSAERPEGSISTLTIQRTEQRDSAMYRCASSFGTDSGNTIYFGEGSWLTVV.

In its sample, this clonotype was seen a few times. The chain uses TRBV10-3 and TRBJ2-5; 10 nucleotides align to TRBD2. V dropped 7 bases and J dropped 1; count of bases not matched to a gene: 6. Looked up from germline, CDR1 is ENHRY and CDR2 is SYGVKD. The CDR3 covers 15 residues. As DNA, the CDR3 is TGTGCCATCAAAGCGGGGGGGACTTCCCAAGAGACCCAGTACTTC. Its translation: CAIKAGGTSQETQYF.

This chain connects TRBV20-1 to TRBJ2-1; D gene ambiguous. Germline lookup yields CDR1 DFQATT and CDR2 SNEGSKA (reference sequence). The V gene lost 6 bases and the J gene lost 4 bases, with 13 bases spanning the gap. This CDR3 spans 13 amino acids. The CDR3 DNA reads TGCAGTGCGGGTTTGTGGCGGTACAATGAGCAGTTCTTC. The encoded protein is CSAGLWRYNEQFF.

This clonotype was found a few times. The chain uses TRBV14 and TRBJ2-5; D gene ambiguous. Trimming pared 1 base from V and 5 bases from J, leaving 8 bases between. This CDR3 has 13 residues. The germline V gene encodes CDR1 SGHDN and CDR2 FVKESK. This CDR3 reads CASSQGRWETQYF. In DNA, the CDR3 is TGTGCCAGCAGCCAAGGAAGGTGGGAGACCCAGTACTTC.

This clonotype showed up many times. CDR3 protein: CASSGLVYNEQFF. In DNA form, the CDR3 reads TGTGCCAGCAGCGGACTAGTCTACAATGAGCAGTTCTTC. The chain is built from TRBV7-2 and TRBJ2-1, with 7 bases aligning to TRBD2. After removal of 5 bases from V and 3 bases from J, the junction contained 1 base not matched to a gene. The CDR3 contains 13 residues. Germline CDR1 is SGHTA and CDR2 is FQGNSA. The full variable domain, its missing parts supplied by reference TRBV7-2 and TRBJ2-1, is GAGVSQSPSNKVTEKGKDVELRCDPISGHTALYWYRQSLGQGLEFLIYFQGNSAPDKSGLPSDRFSAERTGGSVSTLTIQRTQQEDSAVYLCASSGLVYNEQFFGPGTRLTVL.

This clonotype turned up a few times. The chain links TRBV2 to TRBJ1-2, with 11 bases matching TRBD1. Germline CDR1 is SNHLY and CDR2 is FYNNEI. The CDR3 runs 14 residues. The V and J ends lost 7 bases and 4 bases, in that order; junction bases with no gene match: 5. This chain's CDR3 is CASTAGTGGYGYTF. As DNA, the CDR3 is TGTGCCAGCACGGCGGGGACAGGGGGCTATGGCTACACCTTC. Variable domain in full (rest from reference TRBV2 and TRBJ1-2): EPEVTQTPSHQVTQMGQEVILRCVPISNHLYFYWYRQILGQKVEFLVSFYNNEISEKSEIFDDQFSVERPDGSNFTLKIRSTKLEDSAMYFCASTAGTGGYGYTFGSGTRLTVV.

This clonotype was found a few times. CDR3: CASSLAQGGDTGELFF. Written as DNA, the CDR3 is TGTGCCAGCAGCTTAGCACAGGGGGGCGACACCGGGGAGCTGTTTTTT. This chain joins TRBV13 and TRBJ2-2; 8 bases agree with TRBD1. This CDR3 contains 16 residues. Germline V gene sequence: CDR1 PRHDT, CDR2 FYEKMQ (reference sequence). Trimming at V came to 1 base and at J to 3 bases, leaving 4 bases not matched to a gene.

V gene TRBV30 combines with J gene TRBJ2-1; D is unresolved. Trimming removed 2 bases from V and 0 bases from J, with 5 bases in between. The CDR3 extends over 13 amino acids. CDR1 is GTSNPN and CDR2 is SVGIG in the germline V gene (reference sequence). In nucleotides, the CDR3 is TGTGCCTGGAGTCCGAGCTCCTACAATGAGCAGTTCTTC. This translates into CAWSPSSYNEQFF.

This chain uses TRBV4-2 with TRBJ2-1; TRBD2 matches at 16 bases. The CDR3 has 18 residues. Trimming took 3 bases from V and 6 from J; bases not matched to a gene: 8. The germline V gene encodes CDR1 LGHNA and CDR2 YNFKEQ. The CDR3 sequence is CASSQAGTSGGARNEQFF. CDR3 in DNA: TGTGCCAGCAGCCAGGCCGGGACTAGCGGGGGGGCCCGCAATGAGCAGTTCTTC.

This clonotype was recorded only once. This chain connects TRBV4-2 to TRBJ2-2; 9 nucleotides align to TRBD2. The CDR3 has 17 amino acids. Germline V CDR1 and CDR2: LGHNA, YNFKEQ. V was clipped by 3 bases and J by 6 bases; unmatched bases: 11. The CDR3 nucleotides read TGTGCCAGCAGCCACCCTGGAACCGGGACTAGCCCCGGGGAGCTGTTTTTT. Translated, it gives CASSHPGTGTSPGELFF.

The chain has TRBV11-2 and TRBJ2-7; 7 nucleotides align to TRBD1. CDR1 is SGHAT, CDR2 FQNNGV, per germline. CDR3 size: 15 residues. The V and J ends lost 3 bases and 4 bases, in that order; junction bases with no gene match: 9. The CDR3 reads CASSFLPGQPYEQYV. Written as DNA, the CDR3 is TGTGCCAGCAGCTTTTTGCCGGGACAGCCTTACGAGCAGTACGTC.

The chain is built from TRBV19 and TRBJ1-4, with a possible D match to TRBD1 (5 bases). This CDR3 is 14 amino acids long. V shed 10 bases and J shed 7 bases, with 19 bases lying between them. Germline values: CDR1 LNHDA, CDR2 SQIVND (reference sequence). This chain's CDR3 is CATARQPLSEKLFF. The CDR3 DNA reads TGTGCCACAGCTCGACAGCCTCTTTCTGAAAAACTGTTTTTT.

This clonotype has only a few counts. V usage is TRBV7-6 and J usage is TRBJ2-2; 10 nucleotides match TRBD2. J was trimmed by 4 bases and V by 10 bases; bases with no gene match: 18. Germline lookup yields CDR1 SGHVS and CDR2 FNYEAQ. This CDR3 has 18 residues. The CDR3 sequence is CATFSRLSGGVGTGELFF. The CDR3 DNA reads as TGTGCCACCTTCTCAAGGCTCAGCGGGGGGGTTGGCACCGGGGAGCTGTTTTTT.